The 29 T cell receptor beta chains below all came from one sample that was sequenced in a study of a mutant IDH1 vaccine in newly diagnosed glioma. These receptors' targets are unknown. This table comes from immunoSEQ multiplex PCR, and its TCRdb copy is limited to in-frame clones, with some not included. The sample records about 50,000 clones, about four fifths being singletons. Time point meaning: week 47, end of study. The study gave 300 ug of mutant IDH1 20-mer peptide per vaccine dose, with topical imiquimod. The sequencing here drew on PBMCs, taken from a glioma patient whose treatment included an IDH1 peptide vaccine. Source of these receptors: a woman in her twenties or thirties with glioma. Some clones in this sample may be carry-over from other donors' samples.

The rearrangement links TRBV10-3 to TRBJ2-3; D possibly uses TRBD1 or TRBD2 (5 bases each). CDR3 length equals 16 residues. Germline CDR1 is ENHRY and CDR2 is SYGVKD. V lost 4 bases, J lost 3 bases, and 17 bases lay in between. CDR3 residues: CAISGRGDPVTDTQYF. DNA for the CDR3: TGTGCCATCAGTGGAAGAGGGGATCCGGTGACAGATACGCAGTATTTT.

The chain combines TRBV7-9 with TRBJ2-3; no definite D call. Germline lookup yields CDR1 SEHNR and CDR2 FQNEAQ (reference sequence). V was shortened by 5 bases and J by 0 bases, with 6 bases between the two germline ends. This CDR3 has 13 amino acids. CDR3 DNA: TGTGCCAGCAGCCCTACTAGCACAGATACGCAGTATTTT. Translation: CASSPTSTDTQYF. The full variable domain, its missing parts supplied by reference TRBV7-9 and TRBJ2-3, is DTGVSQNPRHKITKRGQNVTFRCDPISEHNRLYWYRQTLGQGPEFLTYFQNEAQLEKSRLLSDRFSAERPKGSFSTLEIQRTEQGDSAMYLCASSPTSTDTQYFGPGTRLTVL.

The chain links TRBV27 to TRBJ2-7; D gene ambiguous. Trimming shortened V by 3 bases and J by 9 bases, and 9 bases separated the two germline ends. This CDR3 has 11 residues. Germline CDR1 MNHEY, CDR2 SMNVEV (reference sequence). The CDR3 loop reads CASSFSLGQYF. For the CDR3, the DNA is TGTGCCAGCAGTTTTTCGCTGGGGCAGTACTTC.

This rearrangement joins TRBV11-2 to TRBJ1-1; D unclear. The CDR3 is 13 residues long. The germline V and J ends were trimmed by 1 base and 4 bases, with 7 bases remaining between them. Germline-derived CDR1 and CDR2 are SGHAT and FQNNGV. The CDR3 coding sequence is TGTGCCAGCAGCTTAGTTGGGCGCACTGAAGCTTTCTTT. Residues: CASSLVGRTEAFF.

The rearrangement joins TRBV7-9 to TRBJ1-2; 10 nucleotides agree with TRBD1. J was trimmed by 6 bases and V by 5 bases; bases with no gene match: 9. Germline-derived CDR1 and CDR2 are SEHNR and FQNEAQ (reference sequence). The CDR3 is 15 amino acids. This CDR3 is CASSLPTGGFDGYTF. The CDR3 coding sequence is TGTGCCAGCAGCCTCCCGACAGGGGGCTTCGATGGCTACACCTTC.

The genes are TRBV27 and TRBJ1-4; weak D call: TRBD1 (5 bases). Germline V gene sequence: CDR1 MNHEY, CDR2 SMNVEV (reference sequence). Trimming removed 2 bases from V and 10 bases from J, with 17 bases in between. There are 15 residues in the CDR3. This CDR3 reads CASSLEGSGVGKLFF. The CDR3 DNA reads TGTGCCAGCAGTTTAGAGGGGTCCGGCGTTGGAAAACTGTTTTTT.

V is TRBV7-8 and J is TRBJ1-6; D is unclear. This CDR3 contains 16 residues. In germline, CDR1 is SGHVS, CDR2 FQNEAQ. Trimming left V 1 base short and J 6 bases short, with 13 bases between. CDR3 DNA: TGTGCCAGCAGCTTAGAGTCGGCTCTTCCTAATTCACCCCTCCACTTT. Its translation is CASSLESALPNSPLHF.

The V gene is TRBV19, the J gene TRBJ1-2; D remains ambiguous. CDR3 length: 13 residues. V lost 4 bases, J lost 9 bases, and 15 bases lay in between. The germline CDR1 and CDR2 sequences are LNHDA and SQIVND (reference sequence). The CDR3 loop is CASSRMTRERYTF. The CDR3 DNA reads as TGTGCCAGTAGTAGGATGACAAGGGAACGCTACACCTTC.

The chain employs TRBV5-4 and TRBJ2-2, with D possibly being TRBD1 (5 bases). From germline, CDR1 is SGHNT and CDR2 YYREEE (reference sequence). CDR3 length equals 15 residues. The ends were cut back, 4 bases at V and 4 bases at J, with 14 bases in the middle. CDR3 loop: CASSPRVYSTGELFF. In DNA form, the CDR3 reads TGTGCCAGCAGCCCCAGGGTGTATAGCACCGGGGAGCTGTTTTTT.

In its sample, this clone was seen once. The V call is TRBV9, the J call TRBJ2-4; D gene unclear. Germline V lookup: CDR1 SGDLS, CDR2 YYNGEE. CDR3 size: 11 residues. Trimming cost V 4 bases and J 9 bases, with 8 bases left between them. CDR3 coding DNA: TGTGCCAGCAGCCCCCCACCCATTCAGTACTTC. Its protein product is CASSPPPIQYF. The variable domain in full, with the rest retrieved from reference TRBV9 and TRBJ2-4, is DSGVTQTPKHLITATGQRVTLRCSPRSGDLSVYWYQQSLDQGLQFLIQYYNGEERAKGNILERFSAQQFPDLHSELNLSSLELGDSALYFCASSPPPIQYFGAGTRLSVL.

This chain uses TRBV2 with TRBJ2-1; 11 bases fit TRBD1. Germline V gene lookup returns CDR1 SNHLY and CDR2 FYNNEI. The CDR3 runs to 13 residues. The V segment lost 6 bases and the J segment 8 bases; nucleotides outside the gene matches: 3. CDR3 DNA: TGTGCCAGCAGCGGACAGGGGGCAGATGAGCAGTTCTTC. Protein product: CASSGQGADEQFF.

This clone was observed a few times. The rearrangement joins TRBV29-1 to TRBJ2-4, with TRBD2 identical over 8 bases. Germline V lookup: CDR1 SQVTM, CDR2 ANQGSEA. V lost 6 bases and J lost 0; bases outside the gene matches: 13. This CDR3 region has 17 residues. In DNA, the CDR3 is TGCAGCGTCCGAGGGGACCCAGCGGGAGTAGCCAAAAACATTCAGTACTTC. Its protein product is CSVRGDPAGVAKNIQYF.

The V gene is TRBV7-9, the J gene TRBJ1-1; no reliable D call. Between the trimmed V and J ends, which lost 8 bases and 4 bases, there was a span of 11 bases. CDR3 length: 12 amino acids. The germline V gene encodes CDR1 SEHNR and CDR2 FQNEAQ (reference sequence). The CDR3 coding sequence is TGTGCCAGCGCGCCTTCTGGCACTGAAGCTTTCTTT. Its protein product is CASAPSGTEAFF.

This chain links TRBV6-5 with TRBJ2-5; 10 bases fit TRBD1. Germline trimming cut 5 bases from V and 5 bases from J; bases unmatched to any gene: 5. Germline V gives CDR1 MNHEY, CDR2 SVGAGI. The CDR3 contains 14 residues. CDR3 residues: CASSAGTGVETQYF. DNA for the CDR3: TGTGCCAGCAGTGCCGGGACAGGGGTGGAGACCCAGTACTTC.

This chain joins TRBV30 and TRBJ2-7, with 7 positions matching TRBD1. The CDR3 is 14 residues long. CDR1 and CDR2 (germline): GTSNPN, SVGIG (reference sequence). The J segment lost 1 base and the V segment lost 1 base, leaving 4 bases of the junction unmatched. The CDR3 DNA is TGTGCCTGGAGTGCGACAGGGCAGTCCTACGAGCAGTACTTC. It specifies CAWSATGQSYEQYF. Filled out from reference TRBV30 and TRBJ2-7, the complete variable domain reads SQTIHQWPATLVQPVGSPLSLECTVEGTSNPNLYWYRQAAGRGLQLLFYSVGIGQISSEVPQNLSASRPQDRQFILSSKKLLLSDSGFYLCAWSATGQSYEQYFGPGTRLTVT.

The V and J genes are TRBV10-3 and TRBJ2-1, with 7 nucleotides matching TRBD2. Germline trimming cut 2 bases from V and 5 bases from J; bases unmatched to any gene: 6. Looked up from germline, CDR1 is ENHRY and CDR2 is SYGVKD. The CDR3 is made up of 15 amino acids. CDR3 nucleotide sequence: TGTGCCATCAGTGAGAGGGCTAGCGGCCACAATGAGCAGTTCTTC. This codes for CAISERASGHNEQFF.

CDR3 sequence: CAWSRGYPQGEQFF. The CDR3 DNA sequence: TGTGCCTGGAGCAGGGGTTATCCACAAGGTGAGCAGTTCTTC. The genes are TRBV30 and TRBJ2-1; maybe TRBD1 (6 bases). The CDR3 length is 14 residues. V lost 3 bases and J 9 bases, leaving 18 bases between the germline ends. Germline assignment: CDR1 GTSNPN and CDR2 SVGIG (reference sequence).

This clone was seen once. The V gene is TRBV9, the J gene TRBJ2-1; TRBD1 matches at 7 bases. The germline gives CDR1 SGDLS, CDR2 YYNGEE. The ends lost 4 bases at V and 10 bases at J; junction bases unmatched: 14. This CDR3 has 15 residues. Here the CDR3 reads CASSSAGDRKNEQFF. CDR3 bases: TGTGCCAGCAGCTCCGCTGGGGACAGAAAAAACGAGCAGTTCTTC.

This chain connects TRBV7-8 to TRBJ2-7; 10 bases line up with TRBD2. This CDR3 has 16 residues. Germline V gene data show CDR1 as SGHVS and CDR2 as FQNEAQ. After removal of 5 bases from V and 3 bases from J, the junction contained 10 bases not matched to a gene. CDR3 DNA sequence: TGTGCCAGCAGCCCACGAGCGGGAGGGTCCAGCTACGAGCAGTACTTC. Encoded protein: CASSPRAGGSSYEQYF.

The gene calls are TRBV28 and TRBJ1-2; TRBD1 matches 10 bases. Trimming cost V 3 bases and J 4 bases; bases outside gene matches: 8. Per the germline V gene, CDR1 is MDHEN and CDR2 is SYDVKM. The CDR3 extends over 16 amino acids. The CDR3 loop reads CASSFGTGARGYGYTF. As DNA, the CDR3 is TGTGCCAGCAGTTTCGGGACAGGGGCCCGCGGCTATGGCTACACCTTC.

The chain recombines TRBV25-1 with TRBJ1-5, with a possible D match to TRBD1 (5 bases). Germline V gives CDR1 MGHDK, CDR2 SYGVNS. This CDR3 is built from 14 residues. V was trimmed by 8 bases and J by 5 bases, leaving 16 bases between them. The CDR3 sequence: CASEAAGPYQPQHF. The CDR3 bases are TGTGCCAGCGAGGCGGCGGGGCCTTATCAGCCCCAGCATTTT.

V usage is TRBV7-8 and J usage is TRBJ2-7; D might be TRBD2 (6 bases). The V end was cut by 0 bases, the J end by 2 bases, with 8 bases between. CDR1 SGHVS and CDR2 FQNEAQ come from the germline V gene. The CDR3 is 14 amino acids. The DNA for the CDR3 is TGTGCCAGCAGCTTAGCGGGAGGACCCTACGAGCAGTACTTC. Translated: CASSLAGGPYEQYF.

The V call is TRBV9, the J call TRBJ2-1; D is unresolved. CDR1 is SGDLS and CDR2 is YYNGEE in the germline V gene. CDR3 size: 15 residues. V was shortened by 3 bases and J by 6 bases, with 16 bases between the two germline ends. The CDR3 reads CASSGPMDPFNEQFF. The DNA for the CDR3 is TGTGCCAGCAGCGGACCAATGGACCCGTTCAATGAGCAGTTCTTC.

The sample holds one count of this clone. This rearrangement joins TRBV28 to TRBJ2-7, with 11 positions matching TRBD2. CDR3 length equals 17 residues. Germline V CDR1 and CDR2: MDHEN, SYDVKM. After removal of 3 bases from V and 3 bases from J, the junction contained 10 bases not matched to a gene. The CDR3 nucleotides read TGTGCCAGCAGTTTCACGTTACTAGCGGGAGTGGACTACGAGCAGTACTTC. It is translated as CASSFTLLAGVDYEQYF.

This chain connects TRBV7-9 to TRBJ1-5, with D tentatively TRBD1 (5 bases). Trimming left V 6 bases short and J 9 bases short, with 21 bases between. Germline CDR1 is SEHNR and CDR2 is FQNEAQ (reference sequence). This CDR3 contains 15 residues. The CDR3 is CASSFVFGGIGPQHF. The DNA of the CDR3 is TGTGCCAGCAGTTTTGTTTTCGGGGGGATAGGGCCCCAGCATTTT.

This sequence joins TRBV5-1 and TRBJ2-3; unclear D gene. The CDR3 is made up of 16 amino acids. The ends were cut back, 0 bases at V and 1 base at J, with 12 bases in the middle. The germline CDR1 and CDR2 sequences are SGHRS and YFSETQ. This CDR3 is CASSLGSGFGTDTQYF. CDR3 bases: TGCGCCAGCAGCTTGGGATCGGGCTTTGGCACAGATACGCAGTATTTT. Drawing the rest from reference TRBV5-1 and TRBJ2-3, the complete variable domain is KAGVTQTPRYLIKTRGQQVTLSCSPISGHRSVSWYQQTPGQGLQFLFEYFSETQRNKGNFPGRFSGRQFSNSRSEMNVSTLELGDSALYLCASSLGSGFGTDTQYFGPGTRLTVL.

The sample holds one count of this clone. The rearrangement joins TRBV19 to TRBJ1-2; D possibly corresponds to TRBD1 (5 bases). Trimming left V 10 bases short and J 0 bases short, with 12 bases between. The CDR3 contains 13 residues. The germline gives CDR1 LNHDA, CDR2 SQIVND (reference sequence). The CDR3: CATGTTTNYGYTF. The CDR3 bases are TGTGCCACGGGGACCACCACTAACTATGGCTACACCTTC.

The chain employs TRBV5-4 and TRBJ2-7, with 10 bases fitting TRBD2. The length of the CDR3 is 16 residues. Germline assignment: CDR1 SGHNT and CDR2 YYREEE (reference sequence). With V trimmed by 3 bases and J by 3 bases, 9 bases remained unmatched. DNA of the CDR3: TGTGCCAGCAGCTACGGCCTAGCGGGAGAACTCTACGAGCAGTACTTC. Its translation: CASSYGLAGELYEQYF.

The rearrangement joins TRBV4-1 to TRBJ1-4, with D perhaps TRBD1 (5 bases). Germline V gives CDR1 MGHRA, CDR2 YSYEKL. V was trimmed by 1 base and J by 8 bases, leaving 14 bases between them. This CDR3 contains 15 residues. CDR3 in DNA: TGCGCCAGCAGCCAAGTGGTGGGAGGGGCAGAAAAACTGTTTTTT. Protein sequence: CASSQVVGGAEKLFF.